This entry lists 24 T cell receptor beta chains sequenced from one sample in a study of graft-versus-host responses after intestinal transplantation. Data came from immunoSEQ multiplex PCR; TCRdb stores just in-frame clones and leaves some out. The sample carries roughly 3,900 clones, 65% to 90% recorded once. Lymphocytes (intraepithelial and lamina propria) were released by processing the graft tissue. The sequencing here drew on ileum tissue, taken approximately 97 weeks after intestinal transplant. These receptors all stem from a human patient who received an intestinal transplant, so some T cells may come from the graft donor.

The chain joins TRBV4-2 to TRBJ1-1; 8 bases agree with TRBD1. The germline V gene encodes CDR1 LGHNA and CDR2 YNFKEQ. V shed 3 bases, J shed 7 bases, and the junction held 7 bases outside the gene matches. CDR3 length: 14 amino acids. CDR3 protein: CASSHPGQGLEAFF. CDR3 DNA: TGTGCCAGCAGCCATCCCGGACAGGGACTTGAAGCTTTCTTT.

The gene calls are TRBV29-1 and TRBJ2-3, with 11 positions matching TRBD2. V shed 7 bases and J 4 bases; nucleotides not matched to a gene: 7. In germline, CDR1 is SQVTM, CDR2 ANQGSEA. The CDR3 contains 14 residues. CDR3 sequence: CSARPGLAADTQYF. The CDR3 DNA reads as TGCAGCGCCCGACCGGGACTAGCGGCAGATACGCAGTATTTT.

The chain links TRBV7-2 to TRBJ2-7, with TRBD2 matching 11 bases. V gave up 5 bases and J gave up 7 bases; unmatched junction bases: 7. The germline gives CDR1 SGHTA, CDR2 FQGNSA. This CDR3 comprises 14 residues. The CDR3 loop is CASSPLAGGVEQYF. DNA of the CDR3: TGTGCCAGCAGCCCTCTAGCGGGGGGAGTTGAGCAGTACTTC.

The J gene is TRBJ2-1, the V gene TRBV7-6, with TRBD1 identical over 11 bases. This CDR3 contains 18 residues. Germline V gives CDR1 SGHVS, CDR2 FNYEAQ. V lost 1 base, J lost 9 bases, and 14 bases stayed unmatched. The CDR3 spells CASSLGEGTGGHRGEQFF. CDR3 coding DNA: TGTGCCAGCAGCTTAGGAGAGGGGACAGGGGGACATCGTGGTGAGCAGTTCTTC.

This CDR3 is CASSYPGGTIYF. The DNA for the CDR3 is TGTGCCAGCAGCTACCCCGGGGGCACCATATATTTT. V gene TRBV7-9 combines with J gene TRBJ1-3; tentatively, D is TRBD1 (5 bases). CDR3 length: 12 residues. Germline CDR1 is SEHNR and CDR2 is FQNEAQ (reference sequence). Trimming took off 4 bases at V and 9 bases at J, with 10 bases between the two ends. Based on the CDR3 plus reference TRBV7-9 and TRBJ1-3, the full variable domain is DTGVSQNPRHKITKRGQNVTFRCDPISEHNRLYWYRQTLGQGPEFLTYFQNEAQLEKSRLLSDRFSAERPKGSFSTLEIQRTEQGDSAMYLCASSYPGGTIYFGEGSWLTVV.

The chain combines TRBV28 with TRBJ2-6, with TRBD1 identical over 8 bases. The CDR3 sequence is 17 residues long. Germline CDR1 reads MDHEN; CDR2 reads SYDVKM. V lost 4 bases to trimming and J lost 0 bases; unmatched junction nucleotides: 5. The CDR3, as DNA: TGTGCCAGCAGTTCTGCTACAGGGGGCTCTGGGGCCAACGTCCTGACTTTC. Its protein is CASSSATGGSGANVLTF. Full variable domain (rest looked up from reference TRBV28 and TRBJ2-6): DVKVTQSSRYLVKRTGEKVFLECVQDMDHENMFWYRQDPGLGLRLIYFSYDVKMKEKGDIPEGYSVSREKKERFSLILESASTNQTSMYLCASSSATGGSGANVLTFGAGSRLTVL.

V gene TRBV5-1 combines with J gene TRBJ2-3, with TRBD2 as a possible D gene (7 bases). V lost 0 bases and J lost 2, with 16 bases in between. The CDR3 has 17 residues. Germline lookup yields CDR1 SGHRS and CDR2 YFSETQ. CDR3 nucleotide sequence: TGCGCCAGCAGCTTGGGAGTCCGGGGGGCCCTCACAGATACGCAGTATTTT. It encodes CASSLGVRGALTDTQYF.

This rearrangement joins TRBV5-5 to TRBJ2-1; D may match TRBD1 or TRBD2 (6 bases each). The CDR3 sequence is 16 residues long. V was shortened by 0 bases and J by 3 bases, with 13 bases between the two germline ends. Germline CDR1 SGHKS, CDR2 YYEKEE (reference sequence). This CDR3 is CASSLEPGAFYNEQFF. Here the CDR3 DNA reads TGTGCCAGCAGCTTGGAGCCGGGGGCCTTCTACAATGAGCAGTTCTTC.

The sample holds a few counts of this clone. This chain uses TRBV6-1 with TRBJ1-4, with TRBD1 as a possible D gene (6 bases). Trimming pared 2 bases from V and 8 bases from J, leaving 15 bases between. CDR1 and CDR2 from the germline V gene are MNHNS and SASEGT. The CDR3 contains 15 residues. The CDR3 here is CASSEWGGPGEKLFF. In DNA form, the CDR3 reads TGTGCCAGCAGTGAATGGGGGGGGCCGGGAGAAAAACTGTTTTTT.

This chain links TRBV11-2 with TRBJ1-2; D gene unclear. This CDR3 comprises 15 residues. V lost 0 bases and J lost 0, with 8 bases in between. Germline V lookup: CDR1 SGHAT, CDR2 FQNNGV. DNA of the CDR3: TGTGCCAGCAGCTTAGATCGCGGAACTAACTATGGCTACACCTTC. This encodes CASSLDRGTNYGYTF.

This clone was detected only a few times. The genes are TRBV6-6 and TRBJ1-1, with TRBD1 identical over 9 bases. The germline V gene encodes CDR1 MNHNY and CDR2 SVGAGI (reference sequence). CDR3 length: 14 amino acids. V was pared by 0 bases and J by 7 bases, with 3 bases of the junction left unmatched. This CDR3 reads CASSYSGTGYEAFF. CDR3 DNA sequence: TGTGCCAGCAGTTACTCGGGGACAGGGTATGAAGCTTTCTTT.

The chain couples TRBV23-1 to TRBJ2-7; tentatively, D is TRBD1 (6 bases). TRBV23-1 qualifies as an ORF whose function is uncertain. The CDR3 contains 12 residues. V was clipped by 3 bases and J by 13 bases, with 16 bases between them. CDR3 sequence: CASSHNRDTVYF. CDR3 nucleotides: TGCGCCAGCAGTCACAACCGGGACACTGTATACTTC.

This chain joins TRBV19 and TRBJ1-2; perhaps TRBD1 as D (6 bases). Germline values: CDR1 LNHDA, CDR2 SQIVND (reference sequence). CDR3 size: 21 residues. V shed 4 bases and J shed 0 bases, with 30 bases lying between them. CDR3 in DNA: TGTGCCAGTAGTACACGGTCGGGCGGGGATAGACGCAGGGGTGCTAACTATGGCTACACCTTC. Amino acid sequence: CASSTRSGGDRRRGANYGYTF.

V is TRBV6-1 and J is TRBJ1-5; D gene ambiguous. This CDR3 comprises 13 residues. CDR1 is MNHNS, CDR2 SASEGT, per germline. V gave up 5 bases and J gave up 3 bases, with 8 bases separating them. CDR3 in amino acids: CASSPNYNQPQHF. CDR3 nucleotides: TGTGCCAGCAGTCCAAATTACAATCAGCCCCAGCATTTT.

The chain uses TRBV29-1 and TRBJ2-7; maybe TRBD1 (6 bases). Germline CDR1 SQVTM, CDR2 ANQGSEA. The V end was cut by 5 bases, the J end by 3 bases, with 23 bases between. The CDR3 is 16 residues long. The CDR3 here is CSVFPHTGWLFYEQYF. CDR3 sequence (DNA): TGCAGCGTTTTCCCCCATACAGGGTGGCTTTTCTACGAGCAGTACTTC.

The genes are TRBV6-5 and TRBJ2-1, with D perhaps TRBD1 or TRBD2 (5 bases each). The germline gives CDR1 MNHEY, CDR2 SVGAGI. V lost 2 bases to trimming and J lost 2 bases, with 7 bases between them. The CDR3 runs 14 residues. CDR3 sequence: CASSYGTPYNEQFF. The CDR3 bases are TGTGCCAGCAGTTACGGGACCCCCTACAATGAGCAGTTCTTC.

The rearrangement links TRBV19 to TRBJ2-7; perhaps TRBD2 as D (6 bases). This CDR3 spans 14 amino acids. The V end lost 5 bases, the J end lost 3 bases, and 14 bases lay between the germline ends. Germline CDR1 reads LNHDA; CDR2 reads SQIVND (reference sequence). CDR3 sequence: CASSWGGTDYEQYF. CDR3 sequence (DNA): TGTGCCAGTAGTTGGGGAGGAACTGACTACGAGCAGTACTTC.

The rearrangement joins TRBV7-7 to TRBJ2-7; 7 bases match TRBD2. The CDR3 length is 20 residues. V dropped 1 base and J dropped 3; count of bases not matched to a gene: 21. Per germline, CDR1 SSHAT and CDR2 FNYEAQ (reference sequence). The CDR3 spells CASSLEFWPSGGSLFYEQYF. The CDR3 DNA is TGTGCCAGCAGCTTAGAGTTTTGGCCTAGCGGTGGCTCCCTATTCTACGAGCAGTACTTC.

CDR3 loop: CASRRDRGEKLFF. The CDR3 DNA sequence: TGTGCCAGCAGGCGGGACAGGGGTGAAAAACTGTTTTTT. The rearrangement uses TRBV6-5 and TRBJ1-4, with 10 nucleotides matching TRBD1. The CDR3 contains 13 residues. Germline CDR1 and CDR2: MNHEY and SVGAGI. With 6 bases clipped from V and 7 bases from J, the junction kept 2 bases outside the gene matches.

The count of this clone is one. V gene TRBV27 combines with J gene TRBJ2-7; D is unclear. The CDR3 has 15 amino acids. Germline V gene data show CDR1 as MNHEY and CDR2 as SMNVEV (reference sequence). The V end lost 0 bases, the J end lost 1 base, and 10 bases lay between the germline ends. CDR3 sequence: CASSLSGRLSYEQYF. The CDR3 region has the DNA TGTGCCAGCAGTTTATCTGGTAGGCTGTCCTACGAGCAGTACTTC.

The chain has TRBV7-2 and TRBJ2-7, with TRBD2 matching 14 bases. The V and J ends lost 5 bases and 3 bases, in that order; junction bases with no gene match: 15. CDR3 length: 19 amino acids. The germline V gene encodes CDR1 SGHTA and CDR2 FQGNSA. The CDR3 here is CASSEPPGTSGGRYYEQYF. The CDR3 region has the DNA TGTGCCAGCAGCGAACCCCCCGGGACTAGCGGGGGACGCTACTACGAGCAGTACTTC.

Here the CDR3 DNA reads TGTGCCAGCAGCTTCTGGGGCCCTGGAAACACCATATATTTT. Its protein is CASSFWGPGNTIYF. The chain couples TRBV5-5 to TRBJ1-3, with D possibly being TRBD1 (5 bases). The V gene lost 2 bases and the J gene lost 2 bases, with 8 bases spanning the gap. This CDR3 comprises 14 residues. Germline CDR1 reads SGHKS; CDR2 reads YYEKEE (reference sequence).

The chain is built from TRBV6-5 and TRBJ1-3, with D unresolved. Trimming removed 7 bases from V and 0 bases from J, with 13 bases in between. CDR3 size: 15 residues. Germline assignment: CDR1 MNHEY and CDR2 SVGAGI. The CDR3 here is CASTPDGPSGNTIYF. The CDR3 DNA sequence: TGTGCCAGCACCCCGGACGGACCCTCTGGAAACACCATATATTTT.

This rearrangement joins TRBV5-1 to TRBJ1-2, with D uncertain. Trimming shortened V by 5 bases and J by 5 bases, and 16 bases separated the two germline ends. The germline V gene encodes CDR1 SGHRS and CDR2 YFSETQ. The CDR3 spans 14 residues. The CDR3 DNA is TGCGCCAGCAGTTCAATTGAGGCAGGATATGGCTACACCTTC. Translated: CASSSIEAGYGYTF.